This T cell receptor (beta chain) was captured in a study of blood T cell repertoires in COVID-19. This clone came up a few times. This CDR3 has 14 residues. V gave up 8 bases and J gave up 2 bases, with 13 bases separating them. CDR1 is LNHNV and CDR2 is YYDKDF in the germline V gene (reference sequence). TCRdb's table, derived via immunoSEQ multiplex PCR, lists solely in-frame clones and lacks some. In the table there are some 130,000 clones, almost 80% of which are singletons. The TCR was taken from a man aged 55 to 70 who had recovered from COVID-19. The J gene is TRBJ1-5, the V gene TRBV15; perhaps TRBD1 as D (6 bases). Sequenced input: peripheral blood. The CDR3 loop is CATAGAFGNQPQHF. CDR3 nucleotide sequence: TGTGCCACCGCAGGGGCGTTTGGCAATCAGCCCCAGCATTTT.